This T cell receptor beta chain was sequenced during a study of T cell changes during pregnancy in multiple sclerosis. The V gene's germline CDR1 is MNHNS and CDR2 SASEGT. Trimming pared 6 bases from V and 1 base from J, leaving 15 bases between. The CDR3 covers 15 residues. Using immunoSEQ multiplex PCR, the repertoire was profiled, and TCRdb retains in-frame clones only, with some absent. The table includes tens of thousands of clones, 91% detected once. Here the sequenced sample was CD4+ T cells from peripheral blood mononuclear cells, taken after pregnancy. The chain has TRBV6-1 and TRBJ1-1; D is unclear. This clonotype was obtained from a female donor in good health, enrolled as a control in a pregnancy study. CDR3 residues: CASRHWSKTNTEAFF. DNA of the CDR3: TGTGCCAGCAGGCATTGGAGCAAAACGAACACTGAAGCTTTCTTT.